Below are 26 T cell receptor beta chains sequenced from a single sample in a study of cytomegalovirus exposure and HLA in healthy donors. The PCR made use of 60 Vbeta and 13 Jbeta primers. The assay was immunoSEQ multiplex PCR, and TCRdb's table has in-frame clones only and misses some. The sample data list fewer than 150,000 clones. Sequencing used PBMCs. Receptor source: a woman aged 60-75 years in good health and CMV-seronegative.

This sequence joins TRBV2 and TRBJ2-7, with TRBD2 as a possible D gene (6 bases). The V and J ends lost 6 bases and 0 bases respectively, with 15 bases between them. This CDR3 is built from 15 residues. The germline gives CDR1 SNHLY, CDR2 FYNNEI. The CDR3 region has the DNA TGTGCCAGCAGACTTCTAGCGAGGAGCTCCTACGAGCAGTACTTC. Translated: CASRLLARSSYEQYF.

CDR3 loop: CASSIEGSVYEQYF. CDR3 DNA: TGTGCCAGTAGTATTGAGGGTTCGGTGTACGAGCAGTACTTC. The rearrangement joins TRBV19 to TRBJ2-7; TRBD2 might be the D (5 bases). CDR1 and CDR2 (germline): LNHDA, SQIVND (reference sequence). The V gene lost 3 bases and the J gene lost 4 bases, with 13 bases spanning the gap. The CDR3 has 14 amino acids.

CDR3 region: CASSGRGAGNTIYF. CDR3 in DNA: TGTGCCAGCAGTGGAAGGGGTGCGGGAAACACCATATATTTT. The chain combines TRBV25-1 with TRBJ1-3; TRBD1 is a possible D gene (5 bases). CDR3 size: 14 residues. Between the trimmed V and J ends, which lost 4 bases and 4 bases, there was a span of 11 bases. Germline V CDR1 and CDR2: MGHDK, SYGVNS. Filled out from reference TRBV25-1 and TRBJ1-3, the complete variable domain reads EADIYQTPRYLVIGTGKKITLECSQTMGHDKMYWYQQDPGMELHLIHYSYGVNSTEKGDLSSESTVSRIRTEHFPLTLESARPSHTSQYLCASSGRGAGNTIYFGEGSWLTVV.

The CDR3, as DNA: TGTGCCTGGCGCCCCCTTAGCGGGGGCTACGAGCAGTACTTC. Protein: CAWRPLSGGYEQYF. V and J are TRBV30 and TRBJ2-7; 9 bases agree with TRBD2. The length of the CDR3 is 14 residues. Germline CDR1 GTSNPN, CDR2 SVGIG (reference sequence). V shed 5 bases, J shed 3 bases, and the junction held 8 bases outside the gene matches.

For the CDR3, the DNA is TGTGCCAGCAGCGTAGTCGGGACACGGGAAGAGACCCAGTACTTC. Protein: CASSVVGTREETQYF. The genes are TRBV9 and TRBJ2-5, with a weak D call TRBD1 (6 bases). V shed 0 bases and J shed 3 bases, with 12 bases lying between them. The CDR3 spans 15 residues. Germline V gene sequence: CDR1 SGDLS, CDR2 YYNGEE. The variable domain in full, with the rest retrieved from reference TRBV9 and TRBJ2-5, is DSGVTQTPKHLITATGQRVTLRCSPRSGDLSVYWYQQSLDQGLQFLIQYYNGEERAKGNILERFSAQQFPDLHSELNLSSLELGDSALYFCASSVVGTREETQYFGPGTRLLVL.

The chain links TRBV18 to TRBJ1-1, with D tentatively TRBD1 (5 bases). CDR1 and CDR2 from the germline V gene are KGHSH and LQKENI. Trimming cost V 2 bases and J 4 bases, with 11 bases left between them. The CDR3 length is 14 residues. The CDR3 DNA reads TGTGCCAGCTCACCATCCGGGGGGGGCACTGAAGCTTTCTTT. Protein product: CASSPSGGGTEAFF.

The V and J genes are TRBV6-4 and TRBJ2-3, with TRBD2 matching over 7 bases. Germline CDR1 reads MRHNA; CDR2 reads SNTAGT. V was clipped by 5 bases and J by 2 bases; unmatched bases: 10. The CDR3 length is 16 residues. The CDR3 bases are TGTGCCAGCAGTTTTTCAGCGGGGAGCCCCACAGATACGCAGTATTTT. Its protein product is CASSFSAGSPTDTQYF.

The chain recombines TRBV2 with TRBJ2-2; D not resolved. Germline V gene sequence: CDR1 SNHLY, CDR2 FYNNEI. Trimming cost V 6 bases and J 1 base, with 6 bases left between them. This CDR3 contains 13 residues. The CDR3 here is CASRYRNTGELFF. In nucleotides, the CDR3 is TGTGCCAGCAGGTACAGGAACACCGGGGAGCTGTTTTTT.

This chain links TRBV11-1 with TRBJ2-5, with a possible D match to TRBD1 (7 bases). Germline CDR1 SGHAT, CDR2 FQDESV (reference sequence). The V gene lost 5 bases and the J gene lost 7 bases, with 23 bases spanning the gap. The CDR3 runs to 16 residues. The CDR3 here is CASSPRVAGQHRTQYF. Written as DNA, the CDR3 is TGTGCCAGCAGCCCAAGGGTGGCGGGACAGCATCGGACCCAGTACTTC.

The gene calls are TRBV15 and TRBJ2-2; D not certain. V lost 1 base and J lost 6, with 6 bases in between. This CDR3 contains 13 residues. The germline gives CDR1 LNHNV, CDR2 YYDKDF (reference sequence). Here the CDR3 reads CATSRVSSGELFF. The CDR3 bases are TGTGCCACCAGCAGAGTCTCTTCCGGGGAGCTGTTTTTT. Together with reference TRBV15 and TRBJ2-2, the CDR3 gives the full variable domain: DAMVIQNPRYQVTQFGKPVTLSCSQTLNHNVMYWYQQKSSQAPKLLFHYYDKDFNNEADTPDNFQSRRPNTSFCFLDIRSPGLGDTAMYLCATSRVSSGELFFGEGSRLTVL.

The J gene is TRBJ1-4, the V gene TRBV2, with unresolved D. Germline V lookup: CDR1 SNHLY, CDR2 FYNNEI. V dropped 7 bases and J dropped 8 bases, with 11 bases sitting between them. CDR3 length equals 12 residues. The CDR3 loop is CASKAGGEKLFF. CDR3 nucleotides: TGTGCCAGCAAGGCAGGAGGCGAAAAACTGTTTTTT.

The V and J genes are TRBV5-1 and TRBJ1-3; D is possibly TRBD1 (6 bases). This CDR3 has 17 amino acids. The V end was cut by 1 base, the J end by 3 bases, with 17 bases between. Germline V gene lookup returns CDR1 SGHRS and CDR2 YFSETQ. For the CDR3, the DNA is TGCGCCAGCAGCTTGTCCCATCACAGGGAGGGTGGAAACACCATATATTTT. It yields the protein CASSLSHHREGGNTIYF.

CDR3 sequence reads: CASSSGGGQRNEQFF. The CDR3 nucleotides are TGTGCCAGCAGTTCGGGGGGGGGACAGAGGAATGAGCAGTTCTTC. The chain has TRBV27 and TRBJ2-1, with D perhaps TRBD2 (8 bases). The germline V and J ends were trimmed by 4 bases and 7 bases, with 17 bases remaining between them. CDR1 and CDR2 from the germline V gene are MNHEY and SMNVEV (reference sequence). This CDR3 contains 15 residues.

The genes are TRBV10-3 and TRBJ2-3; TRBD2 aligns across 14 bases. The germline CDR1 and CDR2 sequences are ENHRY and SYGVKD. V lost 11 bases, J lost 6 bases, and 7 bases stayed unmatched. The CDR3 runs to 14 residues. The CDR3 is CASGLAGGVDTQYF. The DNA for the CDR3 is TGTGCCTCCGGACTAGCGGGGGGTGTCGATACGCAGTATTTT.

The rearrangement links TRBV27 to TRBJ1-6; perhaps TRBD1 as D (6 bases). Germline V gene sequence: CDR1 MNHEY, CDR2 SMNVEV (reference sequence). Trimming stripped 4 bases from V and 7 bases from J, with 14 bases between. The CDR3 spans 15 residues. DNA for the CDR3: TGTGCCAGCAGTTCCCAACAGGGTGGGAATTCACCCCTCCACTTT. Protein product: CASSSQQGGNSPLHF.

J is TRBJ2-2 and V is TRBV19; weak D call: TRBD2 (6 bases). Germline CDR1 is LNHDA and CDR2 is SQIVND (reference sequence). This CDR3 spans 13 amino acids. Trimming removed 10 bases at V and 5 bases at J, with 14 bases between. CDR3 DNA: TGTGCCATTCGGGACTGGGGGACCGGGGAGCTGTTTTTT. It codes for CAIRDWGTGELFF.

The chain carries TRBV28 and TRBJ2-7, with 8 bases aligning to TRBD2. Losses at the gene ends were 8 bases for V and 4 bases for J; bases not matched to a gene: 7. Germline lookup yields CDR1 MDHEN and CDR2 SYDVKM. The CDR3 totals 13 residues. CDR3 residues: CASLAGGSYEQYF. CDR3 nucleotides: TGTGCCAGCTTGGCGGGGGGTTCGTACGAGCAGTACTTC.

V is TRBV6-1 and J is TRBJ1-5, with D unresolved. Between the trimmed V and J ends, which lost 3 bases and 0 bases, there was a span of 9 bases. This CDR3 comprises 15 residues. The germline V gene encodes CDR1 MNHNS and CDR2 SASEGT. CDR3 amino acids: CASSEKVYSNQPQHF. The CDR3 region has the DNA TGTGCCAGCAGTGAGAAAGTCTATAGCAATCAGCCCCAGCATTTT.

This chain joins TRBV5-1 and TRBJ2-7; no reliable D call. The CDR3 extends over 15 amino acids. Germline-derived CDR1 and CDR2 are SGHRS and YFSETQ. V was trimmed by 0 bases and J by 2 bases, leaving 12 bases between them. CDR3 residues: CASSLDPQPTYEQYF. CDR3 in DNA: TGCGCCAGCAGCTTGGACCCACAACCCACCTACGAGCAGTACTTC.

The rearrangement uses TRBV7-3 and TRBJ2-5; 8 positions agree with TRBD2. V was clipped by 1 base and J by 5 bases; unmatched bases: 6. This CDR3 spans 15 amino acids. Germline CDR1 and CDR2: SGHTA and FQGTGA. The CDR3: CASSLNGGGRETQYF. CDR3 coding DNA: TGTGCCAGCAGCTTAAACGGGGGCGGGAGGGAGACCCAGTACTTC.

V usage is TRBV6-7 and J usage is TRBJ2-3; 9 bases line up with TRBD2. TRBV6-7 carries the ORF label, with uncertain function. V shed 6 bases and J 5 bases; nucleotides not matched to a gene: 12. This CDR3 comprises 16 residues. CDR3 region: CASSRRAGGPRDTQYF. The CDR3 DNA reads TGTGCCAGCAGCCGCAGGGCGGGAGGGCCTAGAGATACGCAGTATTTT.

The chain is built from TRBV11-2 and TRBJ1-4; the match to TRBD1 covers 7 bases. Germline CDR1 reads SGHAT; CDR2 reads FQNNGV. The V gene end was trimmed by 5 bases and the J gene end by 3 bases; junction bases not matched to a gene: 3. The CDR3 loop spans 14 amino acids. This CDR3 reads CASSHDRANEKLFF. CDR3 bases: TGTGCCAGCAGCCACGACAGGGCTAATGAAAAACTGTTTTTT.

The chain couples TRBV28 to TRBJ2-5; D unclear. V lost 5 bases and J 4 bases, leaving 2 bases between the germline ends. Germline V CDR1 and CDR2: MDHEN, SYDVKM. The CDR3 sequence is 10 residues long. In nucleotides, the CDR3 is TGTGCCAGCAGTCTAGAGACCCAGTACTTC. Its translation: CASSLETQYF.

V usage is TRBV7-9 and J usage is TRBJ2-3; a weak D match, TRBD1 (6 bases). V shed 5 bases and J shed 4 bases, with 10 bases lying between them. This CDR3 region has 13 residues. The germline V gene encodes CDR1 SEHNR and CDR2 FQNEAQ (reference sequence). CDR3: CASSPNRADTQYF. CDR3 in DNA: TGTGCCAGCAGCCCTAACAGGGCAGATACGCAGTATTTT.

This chain links TRBV5-1 with TRBJ1-1; 10 nucleotides match TRBD1. CDR1 SGHRS and CDR2 YFSETQ come from the germline V gene. The ends lost 4 bases at V and 6 bases at J; junction bases unmatched: 9. There are 15 residues in the CDR3. The CDR3 here is CASSKGTGVQAEAFF. The CDR3 DNA reads TGCGCCAGCAGCAAAGGGACAGGGGTGCAGGCTGAAGCTTTCTTT. The full variable domain, completed using reference TRBV5-1 and TRBJ1-1, is KAGVTQTPRYLIKTRGQQVTLSCSPISGHRSVSWYQQTPGQGLQFLFEYFSETQRNKGNFPGRFSGRQFSNSRSEMNVSTLELGDSALYLCASSKGTGVQAEAFFGQGTRLTVV.

The V gene is TRBV4-1, the J gene TRBJ1-4; no clear D gene. V gave up 2 bases and J gave up 2 bases, with 9 bases separating them. CDR1 MGHRA and CDR2 YSYEKL come from the germline V gene. The CDR3 sequence is 15 residues long. CDR3 region: CASSQHSFTNEKLFF. CDR3 DNA: TGCGCCAGCAGCCAACACAGCTTCACTAATGAAAAACTGTTTTTT.